This T cell receptor beta chain emerged from a study of T-cell reconstitution after alpha-beta-depleted transplantation in children. Many counts were recorded for this clonotype. What it binds is unknown. Unique molecular identifiers were used to barcode this TCRbeta library. In TCRdb, the PCR reads were re-called with MiXCR into one record per CDR3 protein. The table has some 300,000 distinct CDR3 sequences, roughly 7.8% seen once. Study-wide points: Counts and diversity of T cells one year after transplant came mostly from newly produced T cells. After transplant, high TCRbeta diversity at day 60 in some patients arose from surviving recipient T cells and thymic progenitors.

With 0 bases clipped from V and 4 bases from J, the junction kept 6 bases outside the gene matches. The length of the CDR3 is 17 residues. The V gene's germline CDR1 is SGHVS and CDR2 FQNEAQ. The specimen comprised peripheral blood, sampled 360 days after TCRalphabeta/CD19-depleted stem cell transplant. The chain has TRBV7-8 and TRBJ2-3; 11 positions match TRBD2. This TCR came from a female patient aged 2-9 years who had a stem cell transplant for Fanconi anemia, so the T cells may come from the graft donor. CDR3 sequence (DNA): TGTGCCAGCAGCTTAGCGGCTAGCGGGGGGCAAGCAGATACGCAGTATTTT. Its translation is CASSLAASGGQADTQYF.